This TCR beta chain emerged from a study of cytomegalovirus exposure and HLA in healthy donors. The wider study: Tens of millions of unique TCRs from HLA-typed donors were held in an early release of data.

The primer mix had 60 Vbeta and 13 Jbeta primers. Libraries were prepared by immunoSEQ multiplex PCR; TCRdb keeps only in-frame clonotypes and omits some of them. The table includes roughly 130,000 clones, roughly two thirds detected once. Germline lookup yields CDR1 KGHSH and CDR2 LQKENI. The CDR3 has 12 residues. The germline V and J ends were trimmed by 4 bases and 11 bases, with 14 bases remaining between them. Overall study results and limits: The investigators catalogued 150 to 200 TCR beta chains as cytomegalovirus-associated. Follow-up analysis found HLA locus-dependent TCR association rates, highest for DRB1 and lowest for HLA-C.

As for this clone: As yet, its antigen is unknown.

Sequenced material: PBMCs. The source is a man younger than 45 in good health and CMV-seropositive. The chain uses TRBV18 and TRBJ1-1; D is perhaps TRBD1 (5 bases). The CDR3: CASSQDGGGAFF. CDR3 DNA: TGTGCCAGCTCACAAGACGGGGGTGGGGCTTTCTTT. The full variable domain, completed using reference TRBV18 and TRBJ1-1, is NAGVMQNPRHLVRRRGQEARLRCSPMKGHSHVYWYRQLPEEGLKFMVYLQKENIIDESGMPKERFSAEFPKEGPSILRIQQVVRGDSAAYFCASSQDGGGAFFGQGTRLTVV.